The text below deals with one TCR beta chain. Its specificity is unknown. Germline V CDR1 and CDR2: LGHNA, YSLEER. Trimming cost V 3 bases and J 2 bases; bases outside gene matches: 2. This CDR3 contains 15 residues. Assay: immunoSEQ multiplex PCR; the TCRdb copy retains only in-frame clones and omits some. The sample has 400,000 to 450,000 clones, more than 80% seen once; the top ten hold 12%. Noted treatment: 15 to 20 received Ad26.COV2.S at low or high dose, single or two shots; roughly 5 received placebo; per-sample allocation not given. On day 63 after the first injection, vaccine and placebo recipients gave samples. The vaccine antigen was prefusion-stabilized Wuhan SARS-CoV-2 spike. This specimen comes from a study of Ad26.COV2.S vaccination and SARS-CoV-2 variants. Study context: Doses of Ad26.COV2.S were injected into muscle once or twice, 56 days apart. Study-level points and caveats: Placebo recipients trailed vaccine recipients in spike-specific TCR breadth. Measures of TCR breadth and depth may have fallen short of total T cell responses.

The sequence was obtained from a person between 18 and 65 years old who received the Ad26.COV2.S COVID-19 vaccine or a placebo. This rearrangement joins TRBV4-3 to TRBJ2-3; 10 nucleotides align to TRBD1. This specimen consisted of peripheral blood, obtained in a trial of Ad26.COV2.S vaccine versus placebo. CDR3 sequence (DNA): TGCGCCAGCAGCCAGGGGACAGGGGTCACAGATACGCAGTATTTT. This translates into CASSQGTGVTDTQYF.